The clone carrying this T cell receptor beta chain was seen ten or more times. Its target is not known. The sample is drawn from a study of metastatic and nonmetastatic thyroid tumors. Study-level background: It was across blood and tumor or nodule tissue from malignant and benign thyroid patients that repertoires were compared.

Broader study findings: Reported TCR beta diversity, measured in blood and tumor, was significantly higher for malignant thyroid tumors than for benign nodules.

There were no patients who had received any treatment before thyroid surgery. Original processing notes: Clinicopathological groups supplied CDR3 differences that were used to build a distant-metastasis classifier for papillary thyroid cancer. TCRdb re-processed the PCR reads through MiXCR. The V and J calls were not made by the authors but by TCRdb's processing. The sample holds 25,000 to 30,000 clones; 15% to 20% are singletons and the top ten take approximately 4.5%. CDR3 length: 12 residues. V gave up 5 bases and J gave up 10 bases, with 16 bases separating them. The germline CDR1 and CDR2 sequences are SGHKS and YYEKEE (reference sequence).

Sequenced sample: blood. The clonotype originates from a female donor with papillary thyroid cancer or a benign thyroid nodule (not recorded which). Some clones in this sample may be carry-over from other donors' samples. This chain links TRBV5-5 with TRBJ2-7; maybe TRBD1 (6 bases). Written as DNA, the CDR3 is TGTGCCAGCAGAGGGGGAGTCCTCCCCCAGTACTTC. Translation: CASRGGVLPQYF.